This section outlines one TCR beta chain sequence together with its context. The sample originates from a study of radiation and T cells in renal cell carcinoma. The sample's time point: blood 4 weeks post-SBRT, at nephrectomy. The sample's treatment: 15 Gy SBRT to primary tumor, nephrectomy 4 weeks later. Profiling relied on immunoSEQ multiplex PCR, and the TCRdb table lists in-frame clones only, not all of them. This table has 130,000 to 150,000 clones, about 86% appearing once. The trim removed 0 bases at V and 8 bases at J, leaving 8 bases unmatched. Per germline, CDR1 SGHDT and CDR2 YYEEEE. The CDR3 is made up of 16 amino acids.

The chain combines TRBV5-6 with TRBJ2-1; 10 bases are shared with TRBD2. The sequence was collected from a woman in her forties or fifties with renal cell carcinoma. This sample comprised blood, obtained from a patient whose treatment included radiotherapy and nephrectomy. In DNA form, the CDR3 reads TGTGCCAGCAGCTTGGTGCTAGCGGGAGCCGATGATGAGCAGTTCTTC. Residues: CASSLVLAGADDEQFF. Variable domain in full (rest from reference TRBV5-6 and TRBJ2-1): DAGVTQSPTHLIKTRGQQVTLRCSPKSGHDTVSWYQQALGQGPQFIFQYYEEEERQRGNFPDRFSGHQFPNYSSELNVNALLLGDSALYLCASSLVLAGADDEQFFGPGTRLTVL.